This T cell receptor (beta chain) came from a study of CD8 T cells in Susac syndrome. Reverse transcription of 0.5 to 1 ug RNA was performed with random hexamers. Multiplex immunoSEQ PCR targeted 54 Vbeta and 13 Jbeta TCR beta segments. TCRdb redid the calling of the immunoSEQ multiplex PCR reads with MiXCR, one entry per CDR3 protein. Of nearly 70,000 distinct CDR3 sequences in the sample, roughly 94% were seen once. CD8+ and CD4+ T cells from blood underwent TCR beta sequencing, which was carried out in a high-throughput format. TEMRA cells were FACS-enriched, while CD8+ and CD4+ T cells were negatively isolated. Turning to this clonotype: The antigen is undetermined.

Study observations and caveats: An acknowledgment was made by the study that its TCR sequencing and HLA analysis involved relatively few individuals.

The sequenced sample was CD8+ T cells from PBMCs. The TCR sequence derives from a human donor in good health.

This chain's CDR3 is CASSWAVNQPQHF. For the CDR3, the DNA is TGTGCCAGCAGTTGGGCCGTCAATCAGCCCCAGCATTTT. The rearrangement uses TRBV27 and TRBJ1-5, with D unclear. Looked up from germline, CDR1 is MNHEY and CDR2 is SMNVEV (reference sequence). The CDR3 contains 13 residues. Trimming left V 4 bases short and J 3 bases short, with 7 bases between.